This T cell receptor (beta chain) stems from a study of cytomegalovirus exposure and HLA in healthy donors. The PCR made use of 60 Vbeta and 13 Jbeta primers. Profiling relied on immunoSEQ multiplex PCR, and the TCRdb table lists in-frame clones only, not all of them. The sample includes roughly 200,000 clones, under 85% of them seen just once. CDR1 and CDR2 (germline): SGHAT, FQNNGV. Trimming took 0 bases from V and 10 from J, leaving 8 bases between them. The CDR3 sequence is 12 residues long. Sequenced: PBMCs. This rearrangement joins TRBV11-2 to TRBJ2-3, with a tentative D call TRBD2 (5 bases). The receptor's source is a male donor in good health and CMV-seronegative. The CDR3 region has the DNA TGTGCCAGCAGCTTAGAGATGAGGGCGCAGTATTTT. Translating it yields CASSLEMRAQYF.